This T cell receptor beta chain was profiled in a study of T cell responses to AZD1222 COVID-19 vaccine. Study-level points and caveats: Repertoires were sampled only after the peak T cell response. The span of vaccine-associated CD4 TCRs extended across spike, with dominance at 160-218 and 743-854.

It was second doses at about 4 or about 12 weeks that were pooled. Turning to this clone: The antigen is not known.

Trimming left V 6 bases short and J 2 bases short, with 10 bases between. The CDR3 loop spans 13 amino acids. The protocol was immunoSEQ multiplex PCR, while the TCRdb copy is restricted to in-frame clones and leaves out a portion. Of 150,000 to 200,000 clones detected, around 90% appear once; the ten largest clones hold less than 6.5%. The sample consisted of peripheral blood, taken 28 days after the second AZD1222 dose. This TCR was sampled from an adult who received the AZD1222 COVID-19 vaccine. The chain joins TRBV12-3 or TRBV12-4 to TRBJ2-5; D unclear. CDR3 DNA sequence: TGTGCCAGCAGCCCCCAGTTGCAAGAGACCCAGTACTTC. Its translation is CASSPQLQETQYF.